The 14 T cell receptor beta chains listed next were all sequenced from one sample in a study of identical twins. TCRdb re-called the 5' RACE reads through MiXCR, storing one row per CDR3 protein. The sample lists approximately 620,000 distinct CDR3 sequences, over 8.5% occurring once. This same sample was also taken into another study, of yellow fever vaccine responses in identical twins.

Sequencing was done on a sample of PBMCs. These receptors all come from a woman between 18 and 30 years old in good health.

In this sample, this clonotype turned up a few times. This chain joins TRBV5-1 and TRBJ2-1; 12 bases agree with TRBD2. Unmatched junction bases numbered 8, after V lost 4 bases and J lost 15 bases. This CDR3 contains 13 residues. From germline, CDR1 is SGHRS and CDR2 YFSETQ. CDR3 sequence reads: CASSVETSGSRFF. CDR3 DNA: TGCGCCAGCAGCGTAGAGACTAGCGGGAGTAGGTTCTTC.

This clonotype was picked up many times. This chain connects TRBV20-1 to TRBJ2-7, with TRBD1 matching over 7 bases. Germline values: CDR1 DFQATT, CDR2 SNEGSKA (reference sequence). This CDR3 region has 11 residues. V dropped 5 bases and J dropped 9; count of bases not matched to a gene: 7. DNA of the CDR3: TGCAGTGCTGATACAGGGGTTGGGCAGTACTTC. Protein product: CSADTGVGQYF.

This clonotype was counted between two and nine times. The chain joins TRBV20-1 to TRBJ2-1, with TRBD2 matching over 14 bases. The V gene's germline CDR1 is DFQATT and CDR2 SNEGSKA (reference sequence). CDR3 length: 15 residues. The V gene end was trimmed by 0 bases and the J gene end by 8 bases; junction bases not matched to a gene: 3. CDR3 sequence: CSAREGLAGEYEQFF. The DNA for the CDR3 is TGCAGTGCTAGAGAGGGACTAGCGGGAGAGTATGAGCAGTTCTTC.

This clonotype occurred a few times. The J gene is TRBJ2-5, the V gene TRBV24-1, with 9 bases that match TRBD2. The J segment lost 2 bases and the V segment lost 4 bases, leaving 4 bases of the junction unmatched. CDR1 and CDR2 from the germline V gene are KGHDR and SFDVKD. This CDR3 has 15 amino acids. The CDR3 coding sequence is TGTGCCACCAGTGACCCCAGCGGGGGGCAAGAGACCCAGTACTTC. Translating gives CATSDPSGGQETQYF.

This clonotype has more than one count but fewer than ten. The V gene is TRBV27, the J gene TRBJ2-5; 9 positions match TRBD2. V gave up 6 bases and J gave up 3 bases; unmatched junction bases: 20. Germline V CDR1 and CDR2: MNHEY, SMNVEV (reference sequence). The CDR3 is made up of 19 amino acids. CDR3 sequence: CASSPGVAGVLGPEETQYF. The CDR3 DNA follows: TGTGCCAGCAGCCCGGGAGTAGCGGGAGTTTTGGGCCCGGAAGAGACCCAGTACTTC.

The V gene is TRBV7-9, the J gene TRBJ2-4; 9 bases line up with TRBD1. Germline V gene lookup returns CDR1 SEHNR and CDR2 FQNEAQ (reference sequence). CDR3 length: 16 residues. V trimming: 2 bases; J trimming: 5 bases; junction bases outside the gene matches: 7. The CDR3 DNA sequence: TGTGCCAGCAGCTTATATAAGGGACAGGGTCAAAACATTCAGTACTTC. Its translation: CASSLYKGQGQNIQYF.

This clonotype was recorded at least ten times. The chain employs TRBV10-3 and TRBJ2-7; the D is unclear. The length of the CDR3 is 14 residues. The ends were cut back, 6 bases at V and 0 bases at J, with 12 bases in the middle. Germline V gene lookup returns CDR1 ENHRY and CDR2 SYGVKD. The CDR3: CAIRGDRSSYEQYF. The CDR3 region has the DNA TGTGCCATCAGAGGTGACCGCAGCTCCTACGAGCAGTACTTC.

In its sample, this clonotype was seen a few times. The chain is built from TRBV11-2 and TRBJ2-7; weak D call: TRBD2 (6 bases). Per the germline V gene, CDR1 is SGHAT and CDR2 is FQNNGV. This CDR3 region has 15 residues. V gave up 1 base and J gave up 6 bases, with 16 bases separating them. This CDR3 reads CASSLGGAGVGEQYF. DNA of the CDR3: TGTGCCAGCAGCTTAGGCGGGGCAGGTGTAGGCGAGCAGTACTTC.

The chain has TRBV7-9 and TRBJ2-7, with a tentative D call TRBD1 (5 bases). The CDR3 length is 16 residues. Between the trimmed V and J ends, which lost 5 bases and 2 bases, there was a span of 19 bases. Germline V lookup: CDR1 SEHNR, CDR2 FQNEAQ (reference sequence). DNA of the CDR3: TGTGCCAGCAGCCCCTCCAGGACAAGTGGTACCTACGAGCAGTACTTC. Protein: CASSPSRTSGTYEQYF.

The rearrangement links TRBV3-1 to TRBJ2-7; tentatively, D is TRBD2 (6 bases). V was cut by 1 base and J by 4 bases, with 11 bases left in between. The CDR3 totals 14 residues. The germline V gene has CDR1 LGHDT and CDR2 YNNKEL (reference sequence). The CDR3 region is CASSQAGAIYEQYF. The CDR3 DNA reads as TGTGCCAGCAGCCAAGCGGGAGCCATTTACGAGCAGTACTTC.

This clonotype was seen many times. The chain is built from TRBV18 and TRBJ2-7; 9 bases line up with TRBD1. Germline CDR1 reads KGHSH; CDR2 reads LQKENI. The CDR3 covers 15 residues. V shed 0 bases and J 3 bases; nucleotides not matched to a gene: 3. The CDR3 loop is CASSPPGQGVYEQYF. In DNA, the CDR3 is TGTGCCAGCTCACCACCGGGACAGGGAGTCTACGAGCAGTACTTC.

This clonotype has a count of ten or more. The J gene is TRBJ2-2, the V gene TRBV5-1, with TRBD1 identical over 10 bases. This CDR3 comprises 16 residues. Germline-derived CDR1 and CDR2 are SGHRS and YFSETQ. V gave up 6 bases and J gave up 3 bases; unmatched junction bases: 8. DNA for the CDR3: TGCGCCAGCAAATTTCGACAGGGGGCCGACACCGGGGAGCTGTTTTTT. Translated: CASKFRQGADTGELFF.

This clonotype was detected a few times. The chain employs TRBV11-2 and TRBJ2-6; a weak D match, TRBD1 (7 bases). Germline CDR1 reads SGHAT; CDR2 reads FQNNGV. The germline V and J ends were trimmed by 8 bases and 2 bases, with 10 bases remaining between them. The CDR3 is made up of 14 amino acids. The CDR3 is CASGGTAGANVLTF. The DNA of the CDR3 is TGTGCCAGCGGAGGGACAGCTGGGGCCAACGTCCTGACTTTC.

Note on this clonotype: Relative to the germline gene, one junction end is altered; a read error may explain this. This chain uses TRBV7-7 with TRBJ2-1, with 12 positions matching TRBD2. This CDR3 comprises 17 residues. Germline CDR1 reads SSHAT; CDR2 reads FNYEAQ (reference sequence). CDR3 DNA sequence: TGTGCTAGCAGCCCTCTAGCGGGAGGGCTATCCTACAATGAGCAGTTCTTC. Protein: CASSPLAGGLSYNEQFF.